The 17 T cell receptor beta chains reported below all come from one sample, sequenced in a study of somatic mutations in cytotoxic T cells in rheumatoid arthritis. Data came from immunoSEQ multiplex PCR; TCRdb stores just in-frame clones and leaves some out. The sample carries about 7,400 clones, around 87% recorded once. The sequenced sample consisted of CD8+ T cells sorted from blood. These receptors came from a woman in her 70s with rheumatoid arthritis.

The CDR3 here is CASSQGRGGFDEQYF. CDR3 DNA sequence: TGCGCCAGCAGCCAAGGGCGCGGGGGGTTCGACGAGCAGTACTTC. The chain links TRBV4-3 to TRBJ2-7; 8 bases are shared with TRBD2. The junction had 7 bases not matched to a gene; V was cut back by 1 base and J by 5 bases. The CDR3 has 15 amino acids. CDR1 is LGHNA, CDR2 YSLEER, per germline.

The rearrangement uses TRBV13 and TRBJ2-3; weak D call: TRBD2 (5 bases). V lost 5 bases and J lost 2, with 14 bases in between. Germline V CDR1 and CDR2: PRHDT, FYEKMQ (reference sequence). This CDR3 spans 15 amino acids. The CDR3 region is CASSPPWGVTDTQYF. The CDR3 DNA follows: TGTGCCAGCAGCCCCCCCTGGGGAGTCACAGATACGCAGTATTTT. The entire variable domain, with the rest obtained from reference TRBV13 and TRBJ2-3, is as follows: AAGVIQSPRHLIKEKRETATLKCYPIPRHDTVYWYQQGPGQDPQFLISFYEKMQSDKGSIPDRFSAQQFSDYHSELNMSSLELGDSALYFCASSPPWGVTDTQYFGPGTRLTVL.

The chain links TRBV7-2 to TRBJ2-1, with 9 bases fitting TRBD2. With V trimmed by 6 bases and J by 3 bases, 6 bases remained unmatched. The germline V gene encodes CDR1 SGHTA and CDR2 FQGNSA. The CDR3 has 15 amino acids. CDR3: CASSFSGGHYNEQFF. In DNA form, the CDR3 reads TGTGCCAGCAGTTTTAGCGGGGGCCACTACAATGAGCAGTTCTTC.

The CDR3 sequence: CASSLVAAYAYEQYF. Here the CDR3 DNA reads TGTGCCAGCAGCTTAGTGGCGGCCTACGCCTACGAGCAGTACTTC. The chain combines TRBV7-2 with TRBJ2-7; D unresolved. V was trimmed by 1 base and J by 2 bases, leaving 12 bases between them. The CDR3 has 15 amino acids. Germline assignment: CDR1 SGHTA and CDR2 FQGNSA.

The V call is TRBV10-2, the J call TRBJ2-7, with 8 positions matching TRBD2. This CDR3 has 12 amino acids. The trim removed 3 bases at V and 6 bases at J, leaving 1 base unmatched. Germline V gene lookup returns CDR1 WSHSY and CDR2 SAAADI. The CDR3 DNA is TGCGCCAGCAGTGAAGCGGGAGTCGAGCAGTACTTC. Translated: CASSEAGVEQYF.

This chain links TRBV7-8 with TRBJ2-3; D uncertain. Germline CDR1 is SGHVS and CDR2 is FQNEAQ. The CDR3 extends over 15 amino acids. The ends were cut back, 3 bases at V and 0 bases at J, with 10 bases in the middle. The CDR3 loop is CASSLAELSTDTQYF. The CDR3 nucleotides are TGTGCCAGCAGCTTGGCGGAGTTAAGCACAGATACGCAGTATTTT.

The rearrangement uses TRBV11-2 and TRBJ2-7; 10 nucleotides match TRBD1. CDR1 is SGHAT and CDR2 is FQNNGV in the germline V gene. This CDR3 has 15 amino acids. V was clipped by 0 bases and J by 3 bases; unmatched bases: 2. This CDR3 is CASSLDDRGLYEQYF. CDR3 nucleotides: TGTGCCAGCAGCTTAGATGACAGGGGGCTCTACGAGCAGTACTTC.

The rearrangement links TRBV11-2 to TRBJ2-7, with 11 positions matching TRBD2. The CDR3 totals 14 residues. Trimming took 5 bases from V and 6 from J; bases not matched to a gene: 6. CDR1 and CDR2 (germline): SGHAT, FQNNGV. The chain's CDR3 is CASSQETSGVEQYF. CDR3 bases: TGTGCCAGCAGCCAGGAGACTAGCGGGGTCGAGCAGTACTTC.

CDR3 nucleotide sequence: TGTGCCAGCAGCCTAGAGGGGCAGGGAAAAGGCTACACCTTC. Encoded protein: CASSLEGQGKGYTF. This sequence joins TRBV13 and TRBJ1-2, with a weak D call TRBD1 (5 bases). V shed 5 bases and J shed 8 bases, with 18 bases lying between them. The CDR3 has 14 residues. CDR1 and CDR2 from the germline V gene are PRHDT and FYEKMQ (reference sequence).

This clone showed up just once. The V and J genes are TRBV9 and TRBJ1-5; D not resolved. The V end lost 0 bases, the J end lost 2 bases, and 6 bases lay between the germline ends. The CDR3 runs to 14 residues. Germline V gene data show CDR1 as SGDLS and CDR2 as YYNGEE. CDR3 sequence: CASSVGTGNQPQHF. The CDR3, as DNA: TGTGCCAGCAGCGTAGGTACAGGCAATCAGCCCCAGCATTTT.

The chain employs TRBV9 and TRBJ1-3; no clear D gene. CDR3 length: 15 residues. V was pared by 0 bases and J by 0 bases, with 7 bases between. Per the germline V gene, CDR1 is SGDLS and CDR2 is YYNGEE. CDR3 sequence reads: CASSVGQNSGNTIYF. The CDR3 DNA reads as TGTGCCAGCAGCGTAGGGCAAAACTCTGGAAACACCATATATTTT.

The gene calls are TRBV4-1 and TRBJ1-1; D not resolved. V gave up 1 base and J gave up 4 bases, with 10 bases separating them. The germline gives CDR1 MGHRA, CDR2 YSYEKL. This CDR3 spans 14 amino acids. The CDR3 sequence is CASSQGRAITEAFF. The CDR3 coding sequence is TGCGCCAGCAGCCAAGGGAGGGCTATCACTGAAGCTTTCTTT.

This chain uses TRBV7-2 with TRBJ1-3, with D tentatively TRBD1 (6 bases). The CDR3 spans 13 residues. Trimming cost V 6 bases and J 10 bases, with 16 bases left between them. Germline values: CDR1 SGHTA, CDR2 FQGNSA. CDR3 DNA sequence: TGTGCCAGCAGTCACGGGCAGGGGAAAACCATATATTTT. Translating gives CASSHGQGKTIYF.

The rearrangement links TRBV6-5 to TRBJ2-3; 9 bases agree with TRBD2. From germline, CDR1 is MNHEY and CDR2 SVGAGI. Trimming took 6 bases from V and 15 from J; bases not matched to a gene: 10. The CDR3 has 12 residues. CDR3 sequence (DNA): TGTGCCAGCAGGATACTAGCGGGTCCCCTTTATTTT. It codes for CASRILAGPLYF.

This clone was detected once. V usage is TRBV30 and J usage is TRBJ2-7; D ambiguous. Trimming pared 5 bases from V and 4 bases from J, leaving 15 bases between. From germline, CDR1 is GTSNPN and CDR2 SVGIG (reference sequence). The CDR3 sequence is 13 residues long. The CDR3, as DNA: TGTGCCTGGGGGCGCAGGTTGAGTTACGAGCAGTACTTC. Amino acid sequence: CAWGRRLSYEQYF.

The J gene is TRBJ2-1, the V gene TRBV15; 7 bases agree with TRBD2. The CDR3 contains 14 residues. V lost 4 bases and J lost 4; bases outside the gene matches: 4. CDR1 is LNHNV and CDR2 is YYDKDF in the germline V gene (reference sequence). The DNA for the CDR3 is TGTGCCACCAGCATCACTAGCGCGTACAATGAGCAGTTCTTC. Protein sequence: CATSITSAYNEQFF. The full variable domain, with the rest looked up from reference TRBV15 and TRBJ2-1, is DAMVIQNPRYQVTQFGKPVTLSCSQTLNHNVMYWYQQKSSQAPKLLFHYYDKDFNNEADTPDNFQSRRPNTSFCFLDIRSPGLGDTAMYLCATSITSAYNEQFFGPGTRLTVL.

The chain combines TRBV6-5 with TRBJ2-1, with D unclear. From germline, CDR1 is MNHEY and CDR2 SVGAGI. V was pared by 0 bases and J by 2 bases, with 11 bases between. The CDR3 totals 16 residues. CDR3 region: CASSYSVYTAYNEQFF. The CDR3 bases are TGTGCCAGCAGTTACTCGGTCTACACAGCCTACAATGAGCAGTTCTTC.